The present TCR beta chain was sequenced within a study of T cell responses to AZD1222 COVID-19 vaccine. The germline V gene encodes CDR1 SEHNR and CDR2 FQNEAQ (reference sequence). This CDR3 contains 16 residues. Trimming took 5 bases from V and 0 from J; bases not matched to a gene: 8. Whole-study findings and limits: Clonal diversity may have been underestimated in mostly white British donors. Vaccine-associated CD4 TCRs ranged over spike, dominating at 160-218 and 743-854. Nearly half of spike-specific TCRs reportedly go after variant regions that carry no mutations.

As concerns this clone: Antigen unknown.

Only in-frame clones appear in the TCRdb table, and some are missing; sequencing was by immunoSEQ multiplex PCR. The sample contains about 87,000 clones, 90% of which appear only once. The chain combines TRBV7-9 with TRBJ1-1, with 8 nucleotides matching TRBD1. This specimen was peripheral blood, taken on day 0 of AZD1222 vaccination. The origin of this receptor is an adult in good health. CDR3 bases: TGTGCCAGCAGCCCGACAGGGGAGGGTATGAACACTGAAGCTTTCTTT. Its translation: CASSPTGEGMNTEAFF. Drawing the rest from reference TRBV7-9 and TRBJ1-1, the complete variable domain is DTGVSQNPRHKITKRGQNVTFRCDPISEHNRLYWYRQTLGQGPEFLTYFQNEAQLEKSRLLSDRFSAERPKGSFSTLEIQRTEQGDSAMYLCASSPTGEGMNTEAFFGQGTRLTVV.